This T cell receptor beta chain was recovered during a study of HIV-infected patients and healthy controls (TCRdb year 2014). For this clonotype: Its antigen is unknown. Base qualities were left out, and no much larger clone turns up one base away.

The library was produced with 5' RACE. Data came from an Illumina MiSeq. The public reads were reprocessed in TCRdb via fastp at Q25 and MiXCR, keeping in-frame beta chains. All rows with the same CDR3 protein become a single entry with the most common DNA and genes. This sample holds under 70,000 distinct CDR3 sequences; 15% to 20% were observed only once. 1.1% to 1.5% of the sample rests with the top ten. V and J are truncated by 5 bases and 10 bases respectively, leaving an intervening sequence of 13 bases. From the germline V gene, CDR1 is SQVTM and CDR2 is ANQGSEA. CDR3 length: 11 amino acids, cysteine to phenylalanine. Only CDR3 DNA remains: 33 bases, in frame from the first base.

This clonotype was obtained from a human donor in good health. Material for sequencing was CD4+ T cells from blood. This chain joins TRBV29-1 to TRBJ2-3; TRBD2 could be the D gene, as 6 bases match. The CDR3 in this case is CSVSRDLAQYF. DNA sequence: TGCAGCGTTTCCCGGGACTTGGCGCAGTATTTT.